Listed below are T cell receptor beta chains from one sample, sequenced in a study of blood T cell repertoires in COVID-19. The data were produced by immunoSEQ multiplex PCR, yet TCRdb's version contains in-frame clones alone and is incomplete. This sample has about 59,000 clones, with over 75% found just once. Input material: peripheral blood. All receptors come from a man in his fifties or sixties with acute or convalescent COVID-19. Each CDR3 is given with its conserved first and last residue. D genes are given only for firm matches.

v_gene	j_gene	d_gene	len	CDR3nt	CDR3aa
TRBV7-6	TRBJ2-7	TRBD1	17	TGTGCCAGCAGCTTAGCACCTGGACAGGGGTCCACCTACGAGCAGTACTTC	CASSLAPGQGSTYEQYF
TRBV5-1	TRBJ2-3	TRBD2	18	TGCGCCAGCAGCTCCGGGACTAGCGGGGGTATTGGCACAGATACGCAGTATTTT	CASSSGTSGGIGTDTQYF
TRBV14	TRBJ1-6	NA	14	TGTGCCAGCAGCCAAGAAGCGGTGACGGCACCCCTCCACTTT	CASSQEAVTAPLHF
TRBV3-1/TRBV3-2	TRBJ2-7	NA	15	TGTGCCAGCAGCCGGACGTGGGGCAAAAGCTACGAGCAGTACTTC	CASSRTWGKSYEQYF
TRBV27	TRBJ2-2	NA	14	TGTGCCAGCAGTTTGACACGAATAGCCGGGGAGCTGTTTTTT	CASSLTRIAGELFF
TRBV3-1/TRBV3-2	TRBJ2-3	TRBD1	18	TGTGCCAGCAGCCAAGTCGCGCTCCGGGACAGGGGGGCAGATACGCAGTATTTT	CASSQVALRDRGADTQYF
TRBV6-6	TRBJ1-2	NA	13	TGTGCCAGCAGCCATACAAGTAACTATGGCTACACCTTC	CASSHTSNYGYTF
TRBV5-1	TRBJ1-3	NA	18	TGCGCCAGCAGCTTGGCCAAGGGGCCCCACCTCTCTGGAAACACCATATATTTT	CASSLAKGPHLSGNTIYF
TRBV9	TRBJ2-1	TRBD1	18	TGTGCCAGCAGCGTAGCCCCGACAGGGGATCTACTGAACAATGAGCAGTTCTTC	CASSVAPTGDLLNNEQFF
TRBV27	TRBJ2-2	NA	14	TGTGCCAGCAGGTTCGGGGGAAACACCGGGGAGCTGTTTTTT	CASRFGGNTGELFF
TRBV7-3	TRBJ2-3	TRBD2	15	TGTGCCAGCAGCTTCCTGACTAGCGGGGTCGATACGCAGTATTTT	CASSFLTSGVDTQYF
TRBV7-2	TRBJ2-5	TRBD2	17	TGTGCCAGCAGTTGGAGCGGGGGGGCCGTTGATCGGGAGACCCAGTACTTC	CASSWSGGAVDRETQYF
TRBV2	TRBJ2-2	NA	14	TGTGCCAGCAGTGAAATAGACACCACCGGGGAGCTGTTTTTT	CASSEIDTTGELFF
TRBV29-1	TRBJ2-1	TRBD2	14	TGCAGCGTTGTGAGCGGGGGCACCTACAATGAGCAGTTCTTC	CSVVSGGTYNEQFF
TRBV5-5	TRBJ2-1	NA	16	TGTGCCAGCAGCCCGGGGGATCTAACACTGGACGATGAGCAGTTCTTC	CASSPGDLTLDDEQFF
TRBV6-6	TRBJ1-6	TRBD1	14	TGTGCCAGCAGCCCGGGACAGGAGTACCCCACCCTCCACTTT	CASSPGQEYPTLHF
TRBV7-9	TRBJ2-7	NA	14	TGTGCCAGCAGCTTATTACCGAGCTCCTACGAGCAGTACTTC	CASSLLPSSYEQYF
TRBV20-1	TRBJ2-5	NA	11	TGCAGTGCCCCATACCGACTCGAACAGTACTTC	CSAPYRLEQYF
TRBV2	TRBJ2-7	TRBD1	13	TGTGCCAGCAGTGTTCTGGACAGGAACGAGCAGTACTTC	CASSVLDRNEQYF
TRBV4-2	TRBJ2-6	NA	16	TGTGCCAGCAGCCAAGAAGGGAGCTCTGGGGCCAACGTCCTGACTTTC	CASSQEGSSGANVLTF
TRBV28	TRBJ2-4	NA	14	TGTGCCAGCAGTCCTTCGGTAGCCAAAAACATTCAGTACTTC	CASSPSVAKNIQYF
TRBV24-1	TRBJ1-5	NA	15	TGTGCCACCAGCCCCGGGGGGGATAGCAATCAGCCCCAGCATTTT	CATSPGGDSNQPQHF
TRBV6-5	TRBJ1-1	NA	12	TGTGCCACAGGACGGGGGAACACTGAAGCTTTCTTT	CATGRGNTEAFF